This T cell receptor beta chain originates from a study of cytomegalovirus exposure and HLA in healthy donors. The PCR made use of 60 Vbeta and 13 Jbeta primers. Repertoires were generated with immunoSEQ multiplex PCR, while TCRdb's copy carries only in-frame clones and drops some. The sample has about 59,000 clones; 70% to 75% are singletons. The CDR3 extends over 14 amino acids. V gave up 6 bases and J gave up 2 bases; unmatched junction bases: 5. Germline-derived CDR1 and CDR2 are LNHDA and SQIVND (reference sequence). This chain links TRBV19 with TRBJ1-2; 8 bases are shared with TRBD1. Sample: PBMCs. The receptor was isolated from a young man in good health and CMV-seropositive. The CDR3 sequence: CASSLTGANYGYTF. The CDR3 bases are TGTGCCAGTAGCCTGACAGGGGCGAACTATGGCTACACCTTC.